This TCR beta chain was retrieved from a study of T cell repertoires in cytomegalovirus infection. Study as a whole: Matching HLA type, along with CMV infection, was indicated by public TCR beta signatures. Study-wide findings and caveats: HLA-C-restricted CMV-specific TCR beta clonotypes prevailed in the ex vivo response. Based on cumulative public TCR beta family frequency, carriers of CMV plus the relevant HLA were identified.

V was trimmed by 6 bases and J by 2 bases, leaving 14 bases between them. Germline-derived CDR1 and CDR2 are LNHDA and SQIVND (reference sequence). The CDR3 extends over 15 amino acids. Many counts were recorded for this clonotype. The antigen is undetermined. TCRdb processed the reads anew with MiXCR; each CDR3 protein has one entry. The table shows about 110,000 distinct CDR3 sequences, with around 10% occurring only once. The sequencing input was PBMCs, sequenced either directly or after in vitro stimulation (not recorded which). This chain joins TRBV19 and TRBJ1-5, with D maybe TRBD1 (5 bases). The origin of this receptor is a human donor in good health (CMV status not recorded). Some clones in this sample may be carry-over from other donors' samples. The CDR3 coding sequence is TGTGCCAGTAGAACAGGATGGGGTGGCAATCAGCCCCAGCATTTT. Protein sequence: CASRTGWGGNQPQHF.